A single sample is the source of the 11 T cell receptor beta chains below, sequenced in a study of human T cells and chemical hapten exposure. TCRdb analysed the RACE reads with MiXCR anew, one entry per CDR3 protein. The table has tens of thousands of distinct CDR3 sequences, approximately 10% seen once; the top ten hold about 1.4%. The time point was: patch test 1, 2 weeks after DPC sensitization. The treatment here: therapeutic diphenylcyclopropenone sensitization with weekly scalp DPC. The source was whole blood, collected in connection with sensitization to the hapten diphenylcyclopropenone (DPC). These TCRs come from a woman aged 45 to 65 with alopecia areata. Some clones in this sample may be carry-over from other donors' samples.

The chain links TRBV29-1 to TRBJ2-1; D is ambiguous. Trimming removed 0 bases from V and 8 bases from J, with 14 bases in between. Per germline, CDR1 SQVTM and CDR2 ANQGSEA. This CDR3 has 14 residues. The CDR3 is CSVEDLVKRHEQFF. The CDR3 DNA follows: TGCAGCGTTGAAGATCTGGTTAAACGGCATGAGCAGTTCTTC.

This clonotype has just a few counts. The V call is TRBV28, the J call TRBJ2-3; D is ambiguous. V was trimmed by 2 bases and J by 15 bases, leaving 15 bases between them. CDR1 MDHEN and CDR2 SYDVKM come from the germline V gene. CDR3 length: 12 amino acids. This chain's CDR3 is CASSLAPTAVYF. In nucleotides, the CDR3 is TGTGCCAGCAGTTTAGCCCCCACAGCTGTTTATTTT.

At least ten counts were recorded for this clonotype. The CDR3 nucleotides are TGCGCCAGCAGCTTGGAAGGGGGACTAGCCAAAAACATTCAGTACTTC. Protein sequence: CASSLEGGLAKNIQYF. The genes are TRBV5-1 and TRBJ2-4, with D perhaps given as TRBD1 or TRBD2 (6 bases each). This CDR3 contains 16 residues. Trimming pared 0 bases from V and 0 bases from J, leaving 10 bases between. Germline assignment: CDR1 SGHRS and CDR2 YFSETQ. The full variable domain, rest sourced from reference TRBV5-1 and TRBJ2-4, is KAGVTQTPRYLIKTRGQQVTLSCSPISGHRSVSWYQQTPGQGLQFLFEYFSETQRNKGNFPGRFSGRQFSNSRSEMNVSTLELGDSALYLCASSLEGGLAKNIQYFGAGTRLSVL.

This clonotype appeared many times. The gene calls are TRBV27 and TRBJ2-3; 9 bases are a match to TRBD1. The CDR3 sequence is 15 residues long. With V trimmed by 3 bases and J by 2 bases, 3 bases remained unmatched. Germline V CDR1 and CDR2: MNHEY, SMNVEV (reference sequence). The CDR3 region has the DNA TGTGCCAGCAGTTTCCGGGACAGGGTCACAGATACGCAGTATTTT. Its protein is CASSFRDRVTDTQYF.

The chain combines TRBV20-1 with TRBJ2-5, with 7 bases lining up with TRBD1. Germline CDR1 DFQATT, CDR2 SNEGSKA (reference sequence). The CDR3 contains 14 residues. Trimming removed 0 bases from V and 4 bases from J; junction bases left unmatched: 5. CDR3 sequence: CSAREVAGGETQYF. The CDR3 DNA reads as TGCAGTGCTAGAGAGGTGGCAGGGGGAGAGACCCAGTACTTC.

This clonotype was observed a few times. The junction departs from the called germline gene at one end, perhaps through a read error. The chain is built from TRBV7-7 and TRBJ2-2; D remains unclear. The germline V gene encodes CDR1 SSHAT and CDR2 FNYEAQ (reference sequence). This CDR3 region has 16 residues. The CDR3 loop reads CASSSTLGMNTGELFF. Written as DNA, the CDR3 is TGTGCTAGCAGCTCTACACTGGGGATGAACACCGGGGAGCTGTTTTTT.

This clonotype occurred many times. V gene TRBV25-1 combines with J gene TRBJ2-3; TRBD1 is a possible D gene (5 bases). Between the trimmed V and J ends, which lost 1 base and 6 bases, there was a span of 14 bases. The CDR3 contains 15 residues. Germline values: CDR1 MGHDK, CDR2 SYGVNS. CDR3 in DNA: TGTGCCAGCAGTGAATCTGCCAGGGCTGTGGATACGCAGTATTTT. Encoded protein: CASSESARAVDTQYF.

This clonotype was seen only a few times. The gene calls are TRBV7-8 and TRBJ2-3, with a possible D match to TRBD1 (6 bases). V gave up 4 bases and J gave up 0 bases, with 11 bases separating them. CDR1 is SGHVS and CDR2 is FQNEAQ in the germline V gene. The CDR3 is 15 amino acids. CDR3 loop: CASSWTVTSTDTQYF. CDR3 DNA: TGTGCCAGCAGCTGGACAGTTACTAGCACAGATACGCAGTATTTT.

This chain links TRBV2 with TRBJ2-7; no reliable D call. V lost 0 bases to trimming and J lost 6 bases, with 6 bases between them. Germline CDR1 SNHLY, CDR2 FYNNEI. This CDR3 has 12 amino acids. The CDR3 reads CASSEASGEQYF. As DNA, the CDR3 is TGTGCCAGCAGTGAAGCGTCCGGCGAGCAGTACTTC.

V and J are TRBV5-1 and TRBJ2-3; D is perhaps TRBD1 (6 bases). The CDR3 length is 15 residues. Germline CDR1 and CDR2: SGHRS and YFSETQ. The ends were cut back, 0 bases at V and 0 bases at J, with 8 bases in the middle. The CDR3 spells CASSLDRASTDTQYF. In nucleotides, the CDR3 is TGCGCCAGCAGCTTGGACAGGGCGAGCACAGATACGCAGTATTTT.

In its sample, this clonotype was seen many times. This chain links TRBV20-1 with TRBJ2-3; 16 bases align to TRBD2. The CDR3 covers 18 residues. Germline CDR1 is DFQATT and CDR2 is SNEGSKA (reference sequence). With 4 bases clipped from V and 6 bases from J, the junction kept 13 bases outside the gene matches. The CDR3 loop is CSATRPGTSGRAWDTQYF. The CDR3 DNA follows: TGCAGTGCTACGCGTCCGGGGACTAGCGGGAGGGCCTGGGATACGCAGTATTTT.